This T cell receptor beta chain was observed in a study of shared clonotypes between healthy human individuals. Profiled with immunoSEQ multiplex PCR; TCRdb holds only in-frame clones, not every one. The sample consists of some 2,400,000 clones, approximately 96% of them appearing once. The CDR3 sequence is 12 residues long. Germline assignment: CDR1 MDHEN and CDR2 SYDVKM. V shed 2 bases and J shed 9 bases, with 10 bases lying between them. The chain combines TRBV28 with TRBJ1-1; TRBD1 is a possible D gene (6 bases). The TCR originated in a man younger than 30 in good health. Sequencing input: naive CD4+ T cells sorted from blood. As for subset: CD45RA+ positively selected. The CDR3 spells CASSLRTGKAFF. CDR3 in DNA: TGTGCCAGCAGTTTAAGAACAGGGAAAGCTTTCTTT.